A selection of T cell receptor beta chains follows, all from one sample in a study of blood T cell repertoires in COVID-19. Method: immunoSEQ multiplex PCR; TCRdb's copy keeps in-frame clones and lacks some. This sample carries some 97,000 clones, around four fifths of them seen once, and the ten largest clones take around a third. The sample taken for sequencing was peripheral blood. Receptors were obtained from a man in his sixties or seventies with active or convalescent COVID-19. CDR3s include the opening cysteine and the closing phenylalanine or tryptophan. Fields, in order: J gene, D gene, clone size, V gene, CDR3 protein, CDR3 DNA. D genes are given only for firm matches. The listing skips clone size in some rows; elsewhere it reads once, few, many or a size class.

TRBJ1-2 NA NA TRBV2 CASSRTLLGGYTF TGTGCCAGCAGTCGGACACTCCTTGGGGGCTACACCTTC
TRBJ2-2 NA NA TRBV2 CASRVQVSTGELFF TGTGCCAGCAGAGTGCAGGTTAGCACCGGGGAGCTGTTTTTT
TRBJ2-1 TRBD1 NA TRBV29-1 CSVVWGQGSGEQFF TGCAGCGTTGTTTGGGGACAGGGGTCCGGTGAGCAGTTCTTC
TRBJ2-1 TRBD1 once TRBV5-6 CASSLAPTGGLYNEQFF TGTGCCAGCAGCTTGGCACCGACAGGGGGCCTCTACAATGAGCAGTTCTTC
TRBJ2-1 TRBD2 NA TRBV6-6 CASSRTSGSSYNEQFF TGTGCCAGCAGTCGTACTAGCGGGAGCTCCTACAATGAGCAGTTCTTC
TRBJ2-2 NA NA TRBV20-1 CSAGGAGELFF TGCAGTGCGGGCGGGGCCGGGGAGCTGTTTTTT
TRBJ2-7 TRBD2 few TRBV7-2 CASSLERGLEVYEQYF TGTGCCAGCAGCTTAGAAAGGGGACTAGAGGTTTACGAGCAGTACTTC
TRBJ2-1 NA NA TRBV6-6 CASRVDRRSYNEQFF TGTGCCAGCAGGGTAGACAGGCGCTCCTACAATGAGCAGTTCTTC
TRBJ1-4 TRBD1 few TRBV28 CASSSTGGVNEKLFF TGTGCCAGCAGCTCTACAGGGGGGGTTAATGAAAAACTGTTTTTT
TRBJ2-1 NA NA TRBV10-3 CAISDTTGRGYNEQFF TGTGCCATCAGCGACACTACAGGGAGGGGGTACAATGAGCAGTTCTTC
TRBJ2-7 TRBD1 NA TRBV7-2 CASSPGTGGLSYEQYF TGTGCCAGCAGCCCCGGGACAGGGGGCTTAAGCTACGAGCAGTACTTC
TRBJ1-2 TRBD1 NA TRBV9 CASSSSIGQGASPLYGYTF TGTGCCAGCAGCTCTTCCATCGGGCAGGGGGCCTCTCCTCTCTATGGCTACACCTTC
TRBJ2-7 TRBD1 NA TRBV18 CASSPAGQGYEQYF TGTGCCAGCTCACCAGCGGGACAGGGCTACGAGCAGTACTTC
TRBJ1-4 NA NA TRBV4-2 CASSQLGSQGEKLFF TGTGCCAGCAGCCAACTAGGTTCCCAAGGTGAAAAACTGTTTTTT
TRBJ1-1 NA NA TRBV5-1 CASSLNPGMNTEAFF TGCGCCAGCAGCTTGAACCCAGGGATGAACACTGAAGCTTTCTTT
TRBJ2-7 NA NA TRBV11-2 CASSRSTGRHSYEQYF TGTGCCAGCAGCCGCTCAACCGGGAGACACAGCTACGAGCAGTACTTC
TRBJ1-1 NA NA TRBV10-3 CASGSNTEAFF TGTGCCAGCGGGTCGAACACTGAAGCTTTCTTT
TRBJ2-1 NA NA TRBV5-8 CASSLGSSYNEQFF TGTGCCAGCAGCTTGGGTAGCTCCTACAATGAGCAGTTCTTC
TRBJ2-3 TRBD1 NA TRBV7-8 CASSSRQGDTQYF TGTGCCAGCAGCTCTAGACAGGGAGATACGCAGTATTTT
TRBJ1-5 NA NA TRBV5-6 CASSHGGNQPQHF TGTGCCAGCAGCCACGGAGGCAATCAGCCCCAGCATTTT
TRBJ2-3 NA NA TRBV5-1 CASSLVGASTDTQYF TGCGCCAGCAGCTTGGTTGGGGCGAGCACAGATACGCAGTATTTT